These T cell receptor beta chains were read from a single sample in a study of beta chain features in type 1 diabetes. Produced via immunoSEQ multiplex PCR; TCRdb's table is partial and in-frame only. The table records under 500,000 clones, approximately 30% of them present only once. The sequencing input was naive CD4+ T cells from blood. These receptors were taken from a man between 18 and 29 years old in good health. CDR3s include the opening cysteine and the closing phenylalanine or tryptophan. A D gene is named only where the DNA matches it firmly. For some rows the clone size is stated as once, few or many, or as a class when expanded; others skip it.

D gene: -; clone size: -; J gene: TRBJ1-4; V gene: TRBV30; CDR3 DNA: TGTGCCTGGACCCGGAAAGGTTTTCCTAATGAAAAACTGTTTTTT; CDR3 protein: CAWTRKGFPNEKLFF
D gene: -; clone size: -; J gene: TRBJ2-7; V gene: TRBV5-4; CDR3 DNA: TGTGCCAGCAGCGCTGACTACTACGAGCAGTACTTC; CDR3 protein: CASSADYYEQYF
D gene: -; clone size: -; J gene: TRBJ2-7; V gene: TRBV18; CDR3 DNA: TGTGCCAGCTCACCTTCCGGCCACGAGCAGTACTTC; CDR3 protein: CASSPSGHEQYF
D gene: -; clone size: few; J gene: TRBJ1-2; V gene: TRBV27; CDR3 DNA: TGTGCCAGCAGGGACCAGGGTTGGGATGGCTACACCTTC; CDR3 protein: CASRDQGWDGYTF
D gene: -; clone size: few; J gene: TRBJ1-2; V gene: TRBV7-9; CDR3 DNA: TGTGCCAGCAGCTTATCGGGGGGCCTCTATGGCTACACCTTC; CDR3 protein: CASSLSGGLYGYTF
D gene: TRBD1; clone size: -; J gene: TRBJ1-2; V gene: TRBV4-2; CDR3 DNA: TGTGCCAGCAGCCAAGAAGGGGGACAGGCTTCTTATGGCTACACCTTC; CDR3 protein: CASSQEGGQASYGYTF
D gene: -; clone size: -; J gene: TRBJ2-3; V gene: TRBV11-2; CDR3 DNA: TGTGCCAGCACCAAAGGTTGGGGAGATACGCAGTATTTT; CDR3 protein: CASTKGWGDTQYF
D gene: -; clone size: -; J gene: TRBJ1-2; V gene: TRBV4-1; CDR3 DNA: TGCGCCAGCAGCCAACCGCCAGGGAACTATGGCTACACCTTC; CDR3 protein: CASSQPPGNYGYTF
D gene: -; clone size: -; J gene: TRBJ2-7; V gene: TRBV4-1; CDR3 DNA: TGCGCCAGCAGCCAAGTACGGCGGTGGCTGTACTTC; CDR3 protein: CASSQVRRWLYF
D gene: -; clone size: -; J gene: TRBJ1-2; V gene: TRBV2; CDR3 DNA: TGTGCCAGCAGTGATCAGGGGATCCTCTATGGCTACACCTTC; CDR3 protein: CASSDQGILYGYTF
D gene: TRBD1; clone size: few; J gene: TRBJ2-3; V gene: TRBV27; CDR3 DNA: TGTGCCAGCAGTTTATGGGGGACAGGGGCGAGGACAGATACGCAGTATTTT; CDR3 protein: CASSLWGTGARTDTQYF
D gene: -; clone size: few; J gene: TRBJ2-2; V gene: TRBV18; CDR3 DNA: TGTGCCAGCTCACCTAACCAGGGAGGCACCGGGGAGCTGTTTTTT; CDR3 protein: CASSPNQGGTGELFF
D gene: TRBD1; clone size: few; J gene: TRBJ2-3; V gene: TRBV11-2; CDR3 DNA: TGTGCCAGCAGCTTAGAGCACGACAGGGCCAGCACAGATACGCAGTATTTT; CDR3 protein: CASSLEHDRASTDTQYF
D gene: -; clone size: -; J gene: TRBJ1-2; V gene: TRBV25-1; CDR3 DNA: TGTGCCAGCAGTGAACTAGGGCTTTATGGCTACACCTTC; CDR3 protein: CASSELGLYGYTF
D gene: TRBD2; clone size: -; J gene: TRBJ2-1; V gene: TRBV5-4; CDR3 DNA: TGTGCCAGCAGCTTGGGGCGGGAGCTCTCCTACAATGAGCAGTTCTTC; CDR3 protein: CASSLGRELSYNEQFF
D gene: -; clone size: -; J gene: TRBJ1-2; V gene: TRBV4-1; CDR3 DNA: TGCGCCAGCAGCTATTATGAGGGGAATAACTATGGCTACACCTTC; CDR3 protein: CASSYYEGNNYGYTF
D gene: -; clone size: -; J gene: TRBJ1-2; V gene: TRBV29-1; CDR3 DNA: TGCAGCGTTGGGGGGCGAGATGGCTACACCTTC; CDR3 protein: CSVGGRDGYTF
D gene: TRBD2; clone size: -; J gene: TRBJ2-1; V gene: TRBV4-2; CDR3 DNA: TGTGCCAGCAGCCAGGGACTACCGGGGCTCTACAATGAGCAGTTCTTC; CDR3 protein: CASSQGLPGLYNEQFF
D gene: -; clone size: -; J gene: TRBJ2-7; V gene: TRBV7-9; CDR3 DNA: TGTGCCAGCAGCCCGAAGTTGCTGGGGCGTTCCCACGAGCAGTACTTC; CDR3 protein: CASSPKLLGRSHEQYF
D gene: TRBD2; clone size: -; J gene: TRBJ2-5; V gene: TRBV14; CDR3 DNA: TGTGCCAGCAGCCAAGATCGTGGGCTAGCGGGAGATGAGACCCAGTACTTC; CDR3 protein: CASSQDRGLAGDETQYF
D gene: -; clone size: few; J gene: TRBJ2-5; V gene: TRBV29-1; CDR3 DNA: TGCAGCGTTGTTCGGACAGTTCCAGAGACCCAGTACTTC; CDR3 protein: CSVVRTVPETQYF
D gene: TRBD2; clone size: few; J gene: TRBJ2-5; V gene: TRBV5-1; CDR3 DNA: TGCGCCAGCAGCTTGGGAGGACTAGGACAAGAGACCCAGTACTTC; CDR3 protein: CASSLGGLGQETQYF
D gene: -; clone size: -; J gene: TRBJ2-7; V gene: TRBV25-1; CDR3 DNA: TGTGCCAGCAGTGAATCAGGTACCGGCTCCTACGAGCAGTACTTC; CDR3 protein: CASSESGTGSYEQYF
D gene: -; clone size: -; J gene: TRBJ2-1; V gene: TRBV9; CDR3 DNA: TGTGCCAGCAGCGTAGAGCCAGCGGCCTTCTACAATGAGCAGTTCTTC; CDR3 protein: CASSVEPAAFYNEQFF
D gene: TRBD1; clone size: -; J gene: TRBJ1-2; V gene: TRBV30; CDR3 DNA: TGTGCCTGGAGTCCCGGGGCAGGGGGTAGCTATGGCTACACCTTC; CDR3 protein: CAWSPGAGGSYGYTF
D gene: -; clone size: -; J gene: TRBJ2-6; V gene: TRBV7-9; CDR3 DNA: TGTGCCAGCAGCTTAGAACGCTCTGGGGCCAACGTCCTGACTTTC; CDR3 protein: CASSLERSGANVLTF
D gene: -; clone size: -; J gene: TRBJ2-2; V gene: TRBV29-1; CDR3 DNA: TGCAGCGCCAACACCAGGAACACCGGGGAGCTGTTTTTT; CDR3 protein: CSANTRNTGELFF
D gene: TRBD2; clone size: few; J gene: TRBJ2-3; V gene: TRBV5-4; CDR3 DNA: TGTGCCAGCAGCAGTGGACTAGCGGGAGGTATCACAGATACGCAGTATTTT; CDR3 protein: CASSSGLAGGITDTQYF
D gene: TRBD2; clone size: -; J gene: TRBJ2-3; V gene: TRBV6-1; CDR3 DNA: TGTGCCAGCAGGACTAGCGGGCATTATACGCAGTATTTT; CDR3 protein: CASRTSGHYTQYF
D gene: TRBD1; clone size: few; J gene: TRBJ2-7; V gene: TRBV19; CDR3 DNA: TGTGCCAGTAGTATAGCCGTGGGACAGGGCGGCTACGAGCAGTACTTC; CDR3 protein: CASSIAVGQGGYEQYF
D gene: -; clone size: -; J gene: TRBJ2-1; V gene: TRBV30; CDR3 DNA: TGTGCCTGGAGTGTGCGGGTTTACAATGAGCAGTTCTTC; CDR3 protein: CAWSVRVYNEQFF
D gene: -; clone size: few; J gene: TRBJ1-2; V gene: TRBV30; CDR3 DNA: TGTGCCAGCCAGAGGGTTAGCTATGGCTACACCTTC; CDR3 protein: CASQRVSYGYTF
D gene: TRBD1; clone size: -; J gene: TRBJ2-7; V gene: TRBV11-2; CDR3 DNA: TGTGCCAGCAGCTTAGGGACAGGCGATAGTTACGAGCAGTACTTC; CDR3 protein: CASSLGTGDSYEQYF
D gene: -; clone size: -; J gene: TRBJ2-7; V gene: TRBV7-9; CDR3 DNA: TGTGCCAGCAGCTTAACTCATTCCTACGAGCAGTACTTC; CDR3 protein: CASSLTHSYEQYF
D gene: -; clone size: -; J gene: TRBJ2-7; V gene: TRBV4-1; CDR3 DNA: TGCGCCAGCAGCCAAGACGGACTATCTTACGAGCAGTACTTC; CDR3 protein: CASSQDGLSYEQYF
D gene: -; clone size: few; J gene: TRBJ2-1; V gene: TRBV5-1; CDR3 DNA: TGCGCCAGCTCTCCCCAGCTTTTGGGGCACAATGAGCAGTTCTTC; CDR3 protein: CASSPQLLGHNEQFF
D gene: TRBD1; clone size: -; J gene: TRBJ2-1; V gene: TRBV28; CDR3 DNA: TGTGCCAGCAGTGTCCCGGGACAGGCTGTCGATGAGCAGTTCTTC; CDR3 protein: CASSVPGQAVDEQFF
D gene: -; clone size: -; J gene: TRBJ1-4; V gene: TRBV6-1; CDR3 DNA: TGTGCCAGCAGTGAAGCGAAGGCAGAGAAAAAACTGTTTTTT; CDR3 protein: CASSEAKAEKKLFF
D gene: -; clone size: -; J gene: TRBJ1-5; V gene: TRBV30; CDR3 DNA: TGTGCCTGCTCTACCCCCGGGGGTAGCAATCAGCCCCAGCATTTT; CDR3 protein: CACSTPGGSNQPQHF
D gene: TRBD1; clone size: -; J gene: TRBJ1-4; V gene: TRBV5-1; CDR3 DNA: TGCGCCAGCAGTTCCGGGACAGGGAATGAAAAACTGTTTTTT; CDR3 protein: CASSSGTGNEKLFF
D gene: TRBD1; clone size: -; J gene: TRBJ2-3; V gene: TRBV19; CDR3 DNA: TGTGCCAGTAGTGTTACAGGGGTGGATACGCAGTATTTT; CDR3 protein: CASSVTGVDTQYF
D gene: -; clone size: -; J gene: TRBJ2-3; V gene: TRBV30; CDR3 DNA: TGTGCCTGGGGAAGCGGACTTTCTAGCACAGATACGCAGTATTTT; CDR3 protein: CAWGSGLSSTDTQYF
D gene: TRBD1; clone size: few; J gene: TRBJ2-7; V gene: TRBV5-1; CDR3 DNA: TGCGCCAGCAGACCCGGGACAGGGGAAAACTACGAGCAGTACTTC; CDR3 protein: CASRPGTGENYEQYF
D gene: -; clone size: few; J gene: TRBJ2-6; V gene: TRBV15; CDR3 DNA: TGTGCCACCAGCAGAGATGCCAGGGCCTCTGGGGCCAACGTCCTGACTTTC; CDR3 protein: CATSRDARASGANVLTF
D gene: TRBD2; clone size: few; J gene: TRBJ2-3; V gene: TRBV30; CDR3 DNA: TGTGCCTGGAGTCTAGCGGGAGTAAGCACAGATACGCAGTATTTT; CDR3 protein: CAWSLAGVSTDTQYF
D gene: -; clone size: few; J gene: TRBJ1-5; V gene: TRBV30; CDR3 DNA: TGTGCCTGGAGTGCCCGAAGCAATCAGCCCCAGCATTTT; CDR3 protein: CAWSARSNQPQHF
D gene: -; clone size: -; J gene: TRBJ2-2; V gene: TRBV29-1; CDR3 DNA: TGCAGCGTTGCCACCCAGTTCTCCGGGGAGCTGTTTTTT; CDR3 protein: CSVATQFSGELFF
D gene: -; clone size: -; J gene: TRBJ1-5; V gene: TRBV2; CDR3 DNA: TGTGCCAGCAGTGAGAACAGCAATCAGCCCCAGCATTTT; CDR3 protein: CASSENSNQPQHF
D gene: -; clone size: few; J gene: TRBJ1-4; V gene: TRBV7-6; CDR3 DNA: TGTGCCAGCAGCGGGGGGAAGAGAACTAATGAAAAACTGTTTTTT; CDR3 protein: CASSGGKRTNEKLFF